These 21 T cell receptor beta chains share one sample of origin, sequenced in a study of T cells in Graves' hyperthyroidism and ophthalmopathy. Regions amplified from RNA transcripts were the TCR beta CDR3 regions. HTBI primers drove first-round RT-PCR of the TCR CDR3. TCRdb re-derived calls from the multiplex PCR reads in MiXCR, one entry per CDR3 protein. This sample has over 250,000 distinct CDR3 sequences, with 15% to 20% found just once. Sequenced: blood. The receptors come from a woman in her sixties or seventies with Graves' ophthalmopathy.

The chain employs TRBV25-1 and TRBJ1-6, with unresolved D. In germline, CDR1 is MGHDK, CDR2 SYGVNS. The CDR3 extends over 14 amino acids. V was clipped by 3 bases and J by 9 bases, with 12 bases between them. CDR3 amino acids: CASSDLFGRSPLHF. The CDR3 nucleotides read TGTGCCAGCAGTGACTTGTTCGGGCGTTCACCCCTCCACTTT.

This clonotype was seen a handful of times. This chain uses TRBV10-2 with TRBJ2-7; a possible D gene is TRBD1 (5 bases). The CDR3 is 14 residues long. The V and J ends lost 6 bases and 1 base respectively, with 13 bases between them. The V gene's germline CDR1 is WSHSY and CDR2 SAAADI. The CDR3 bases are TGCGCCAGCAGAGAGACAGTAGGATCCTACGAGCAGTACTTC. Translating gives CASRETVGSYEQYF.

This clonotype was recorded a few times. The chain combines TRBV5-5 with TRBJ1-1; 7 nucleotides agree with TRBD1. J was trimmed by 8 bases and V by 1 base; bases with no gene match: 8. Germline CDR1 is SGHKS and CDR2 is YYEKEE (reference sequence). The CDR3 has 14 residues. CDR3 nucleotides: TGTGCCAGCAGCTTGACCGGGACAGACAGGGAAGCTTTCTTT. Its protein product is CASSLTGTDREAFF. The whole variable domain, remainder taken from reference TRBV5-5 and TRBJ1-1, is DAGVTQSPTHLIKTRGQQVTLRCSPISGHKSVSWYQQVLGQGPQFIFQYYEKEERGRGNFPDRFSARQFPNYSSELNVNALLLGDSALYLCASSLTGTDREAFFGQGTRLTVV.

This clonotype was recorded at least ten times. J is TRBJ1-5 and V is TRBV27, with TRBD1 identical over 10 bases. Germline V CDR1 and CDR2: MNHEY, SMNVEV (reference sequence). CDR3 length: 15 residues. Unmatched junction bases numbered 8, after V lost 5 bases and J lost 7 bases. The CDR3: CASSMAGTGDQPQHF. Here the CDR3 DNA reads TGTGCCAGCAGTATGGCCGGGACAGGGGACCAGCCCCAGCATTTT.

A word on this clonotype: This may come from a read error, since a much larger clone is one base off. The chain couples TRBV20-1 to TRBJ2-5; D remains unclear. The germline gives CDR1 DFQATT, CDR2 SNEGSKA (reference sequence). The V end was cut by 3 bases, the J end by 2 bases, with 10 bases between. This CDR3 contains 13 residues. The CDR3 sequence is CSASQLVQETQYF. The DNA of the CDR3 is TGCAGTGCTAGTCAGCTAGTACAAGAGACCCAGTACTTC.

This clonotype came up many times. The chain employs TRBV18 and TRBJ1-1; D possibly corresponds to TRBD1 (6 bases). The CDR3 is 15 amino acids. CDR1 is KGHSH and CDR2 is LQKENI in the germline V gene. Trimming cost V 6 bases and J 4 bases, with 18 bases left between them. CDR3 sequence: CASSHSMGGFTEAFF. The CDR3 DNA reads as TGTGCCAGCTCCCATAGTATGGGGGGCTTCACTGAAGCTTTCTTT. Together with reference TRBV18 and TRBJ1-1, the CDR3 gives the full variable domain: NAGVMQNPRHLVRRRGQEARLRCSPMKGHSHVYWYRQLPEEGLKFMVYLQKENIIDESGMPKERFSAEFPKEGPSILRIQQVVRGDSAAYFCASSHSMGGFTEAFFGQGTRLTVV.

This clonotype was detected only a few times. In nucleotides, the CDR3 is TGTGCCAGCAGTGGAGCCGGGACAGGGGGTTATGGCTACACCTTC. Protein: CASSGAGTGGYGYTF. The gene calls are TRBV2 and TRBJ1-2; TRBD1 aligns across 11 bases. The CDR3 covers 15 residues. CDR1 SNHLY and CDR2 FYNNEI come from the germline V gene. Trimming took 4 bases from V and 5 from J; bases not matched to a gene: 6.

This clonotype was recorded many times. CDR3 residues: CASSFRVNEKLFF. DNA for the CDR3: TGTGCCAGCAGTTTCAGGGTTAATGAAAAACTGTTTTTT. The J gene is TRBJ1-4, the V gene TRBV12-3 or TRBV12-4; weak D call: TRBD1 (5 bases). This CDR3 comprises 13 residues. The V gene lost 3 bases and the J gene lost 4 bases, with 6 bases spanning the gap.

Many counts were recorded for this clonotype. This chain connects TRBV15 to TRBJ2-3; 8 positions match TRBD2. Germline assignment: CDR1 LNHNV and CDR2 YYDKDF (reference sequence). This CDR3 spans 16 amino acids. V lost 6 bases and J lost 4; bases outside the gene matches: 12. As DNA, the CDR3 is TGTGCCACCAGGGCTCGGGCGGGAGGTAATCCAGATACGCAGTATTTT. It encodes CATRARAGGNPDTQYF.

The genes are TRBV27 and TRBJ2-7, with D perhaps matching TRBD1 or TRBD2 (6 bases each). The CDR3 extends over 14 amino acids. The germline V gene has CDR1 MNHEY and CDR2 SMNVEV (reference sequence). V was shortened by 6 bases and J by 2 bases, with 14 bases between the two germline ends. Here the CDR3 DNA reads TGTGCCAGCAGCCCTGGGGGGCCGACCTACGAGCAGTACTTC. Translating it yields CASSPGGPTYEQYF.

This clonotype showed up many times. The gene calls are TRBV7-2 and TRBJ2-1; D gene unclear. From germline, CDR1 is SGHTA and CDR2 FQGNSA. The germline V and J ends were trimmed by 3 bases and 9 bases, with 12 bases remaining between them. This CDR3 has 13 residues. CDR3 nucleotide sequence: TGTGCCAGCAGCTTTGCCGAAGAAAGTGAGCAGTTCTTC. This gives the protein CASSFAEESEQFF.

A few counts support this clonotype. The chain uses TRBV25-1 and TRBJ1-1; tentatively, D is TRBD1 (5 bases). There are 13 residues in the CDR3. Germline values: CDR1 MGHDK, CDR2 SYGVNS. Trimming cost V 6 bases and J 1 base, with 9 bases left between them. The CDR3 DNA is TGTGCCAGCAGCGACACAGGGAACACTGAAGCTTTCTTT. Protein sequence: CASSDTGNTEAFF.

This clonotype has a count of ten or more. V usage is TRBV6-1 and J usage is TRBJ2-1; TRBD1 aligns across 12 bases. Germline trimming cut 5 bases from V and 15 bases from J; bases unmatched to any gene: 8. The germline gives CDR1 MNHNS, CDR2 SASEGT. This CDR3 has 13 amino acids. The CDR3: CASSNQPGQGAFF. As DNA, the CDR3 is TGTGCCAGCAGTAACCAACCGGGACAGGGGGCGTTCTTC.

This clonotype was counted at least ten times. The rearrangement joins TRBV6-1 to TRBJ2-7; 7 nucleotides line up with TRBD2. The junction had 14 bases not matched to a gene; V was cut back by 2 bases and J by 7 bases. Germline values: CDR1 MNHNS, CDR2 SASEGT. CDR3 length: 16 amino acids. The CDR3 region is CASSEIPGAGGGEQYF. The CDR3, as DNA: TGTGCCAGCAGTGAAATTCCTGGGGCCGGCGGGGGAGAGCAGTACTTC.

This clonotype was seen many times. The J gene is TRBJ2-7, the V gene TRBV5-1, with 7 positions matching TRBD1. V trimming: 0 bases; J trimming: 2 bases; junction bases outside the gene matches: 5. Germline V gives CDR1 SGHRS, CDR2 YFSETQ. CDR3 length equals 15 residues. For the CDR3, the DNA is TGCGCCAGCAGCTTGGGGGTGGACAGGACCTACGAGCAGTACTTC. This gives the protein CASSLGVDRTYEQYF.

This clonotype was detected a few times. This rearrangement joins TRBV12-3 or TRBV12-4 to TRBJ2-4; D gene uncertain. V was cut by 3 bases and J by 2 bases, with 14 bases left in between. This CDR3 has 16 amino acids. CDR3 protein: CASSLVGPASKNIQYF. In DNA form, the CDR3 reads TGTGCCAGCAGTTTGGTCGGACCTGCCTCCAAAAACATTCAGTACTTC.

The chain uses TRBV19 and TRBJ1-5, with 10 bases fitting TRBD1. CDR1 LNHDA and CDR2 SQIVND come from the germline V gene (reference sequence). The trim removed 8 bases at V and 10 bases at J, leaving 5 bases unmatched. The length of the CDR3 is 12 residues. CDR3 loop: CASGTGEFPQHF. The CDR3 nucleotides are TGTGCCAGTGGGACAGGGGAATTTCCCCAGCATTTT.

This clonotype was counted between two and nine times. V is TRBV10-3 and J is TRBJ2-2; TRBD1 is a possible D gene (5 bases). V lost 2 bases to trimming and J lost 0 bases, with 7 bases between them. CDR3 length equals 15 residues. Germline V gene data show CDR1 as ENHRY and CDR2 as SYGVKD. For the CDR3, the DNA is TGTGCCATCAGTGAGAAGGGGCCGAACACCGGGGAGCTGTTTTTT. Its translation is CAISEKGPNTGELFF.

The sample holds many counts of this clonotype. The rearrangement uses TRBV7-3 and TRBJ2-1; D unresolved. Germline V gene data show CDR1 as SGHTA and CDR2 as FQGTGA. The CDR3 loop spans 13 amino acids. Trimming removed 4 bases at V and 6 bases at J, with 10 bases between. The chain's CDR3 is CASSSDRLNEQFF. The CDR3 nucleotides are TGTGCCAGCAGCTCCGACCGACTCAATGAGCAGTTCTTC.

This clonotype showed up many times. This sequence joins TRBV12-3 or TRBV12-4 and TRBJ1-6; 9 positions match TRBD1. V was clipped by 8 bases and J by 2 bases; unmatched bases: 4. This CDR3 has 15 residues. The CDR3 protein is CASGTGSTYNSPLHF. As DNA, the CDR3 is TGTGCCAGCGGGACAGGGTCAACCTATAATTCACCCCTCCACTTT.

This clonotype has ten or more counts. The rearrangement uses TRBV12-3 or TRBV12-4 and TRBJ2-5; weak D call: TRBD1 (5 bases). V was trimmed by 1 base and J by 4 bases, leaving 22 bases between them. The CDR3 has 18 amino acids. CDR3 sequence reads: CASSLDGSGRVYPETQYF. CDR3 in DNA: TGTGCCAGCAGTTTAGATGGTTCAGGCAGGGTTTACCCAGAGACCCAGTACTTC.